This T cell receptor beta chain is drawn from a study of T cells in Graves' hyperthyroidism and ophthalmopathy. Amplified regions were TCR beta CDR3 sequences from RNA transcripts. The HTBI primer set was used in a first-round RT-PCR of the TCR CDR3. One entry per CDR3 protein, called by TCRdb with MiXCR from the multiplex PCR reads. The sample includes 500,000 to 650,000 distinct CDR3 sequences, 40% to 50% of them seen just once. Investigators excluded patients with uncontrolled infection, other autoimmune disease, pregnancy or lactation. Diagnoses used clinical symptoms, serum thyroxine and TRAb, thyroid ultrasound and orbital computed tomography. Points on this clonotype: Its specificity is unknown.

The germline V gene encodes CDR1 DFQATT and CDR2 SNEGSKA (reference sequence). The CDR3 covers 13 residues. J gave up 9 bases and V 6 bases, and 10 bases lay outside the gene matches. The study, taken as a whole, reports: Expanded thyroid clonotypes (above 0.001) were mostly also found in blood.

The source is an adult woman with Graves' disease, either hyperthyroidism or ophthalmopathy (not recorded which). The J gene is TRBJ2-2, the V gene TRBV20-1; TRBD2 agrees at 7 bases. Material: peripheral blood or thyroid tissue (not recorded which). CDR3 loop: CSAPEGGVWELFF. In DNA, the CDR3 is TGCAGTGCCCCAGAGGGAGGGGTCTGGGAGCTGTTTTTT.